Listed below are T cell receptor beta chains from one sample, sequenced in a study of CD8 T cells in ankylosing spondylitis. TCRdb used MiXCR to reprocess the 5' RACE reads, holding one entry per CDR3 protein. The sample has approximately 400,000 distinct CDR3 sequences; about 15% are singletons. Sequenced input: blood, either unsorted or a sorted T cell fraction (not recorded which). The receptors here all came from a male donor with ankylosing spondylitis. The CDR3 runs from the conserved cysteine through the conserved F or W. Fields, in order: J gene, clone size, V gene, D gene, CDR3 protein, CDR3 DNA. D genes are given only for firm matches. Some rows mark clone size as missing; the rest say once, few, many or name a class of expanded clone.

J: TRBJ2-3; size: few; V: TRBV6-1; D: -; CDR3: CASRPGTFRGTDTQYF; DNA: TGTGCCAGCAGACCGGGGACTTTCCGGGGCACAGATACGCAGTATTTT
J: TRBJ2-7; size: many; V: TRBV5-1; D: TRBD1; CDR3: CASSLQDRYEQYF; DNA: TGCGCCAGCAGCTTGCAGGACAGGTACGAGCAGTACTTC
J: TRBJ2-3; size: many; V: TRBV2; D: TRBD2; CDR3: CASRFEREGPGTTDTQYF; DNA: TGTGCCAGCAGGTTCGAGCGGGAGGGTCCAGGCACAACAGATACGCAGTATTTT
J: TRBJ2-6; size: few; V: TRBV28; D: -; CDR3: CASTDSQVSGANVLTF; DNA: TGTGCCAGTACGGACAGCCAAGTTTCTGGGGCCAACGTCCTGACTTTC
J: TRBJ1-6; size: -; V: TRBV18; D: -; CDR3: CASSELQENSPLHF; DNA: TGTGCCAGCTCCGAACTCCAAGAGAATTCACCCCTCCACTTT
J: TRBJ1-6; size: -; V: TRBV5-1; D: TRBD1; CDR3: CASSLSQSGQYSPLHF; DNA: TGCGCCAGCAGCTTATCCCAATCGGGACAGTATTCACCCCTCCACTTT
J: TRBJ1-3; size: -; V: TRBV7-2; D: -; CDR3: CASSLAPSVSGNTIYF; DNA: TGTGCCAGCAGCTTAGCCCCATCCGTCTCTGGAAACACCATATATTTT
J: TRBJ1-6; size: few; V: TRBV9; D: TRBD1; CDR3: CASRLTGGETSPLHF; DNA: TGTGCCAGCAGGCTTACAGGGGGCGAAACTTCACCCCTCCACTTT
J: TRBJ2-2; size: -; V: TRBV18; D: -; CDR3: CASSPPGTAAGELFF; DNA: TGTGCCAGCTCACCACCCGGGACTGCCGCCGGGGAGCTGTTTTTT
J: TRBJ1-4; size: -; V: TRBV12-3/TRBV12-4; D: -; CDR3: CASSRRTFEKLFF; DNA: TGTGCCAGCAGTCGCCGGACGTTTGAAAAACTGTTTTTT
J: TRBJ2-1; size: few; V: TRBV4-2; D: -; CDR3: CASSQDLAGFSYNEQFF; DNA: TGTGCCAGCAGCCAAGATTTGGCCGGTTTCTCCTACAATGAGCAGTTCTTC
J: TRBJ1-2; size: many; V: TRBV10-3; D: -; CDR3: CAISLSKGFGYTF; DNA: TGTGCCATCAGCCTCTCCAAAGGGTTTGGCTACACCTTC
J: TRBJ2-1; size: few; V: TRBV6-1; D: -; CDR3: CASSTQAGRGEQFF; DNA: TGTGCCAGCAGTACCCAGGCGGGCCGGGGGGAGCAGTTCTTC
J: TRBJ1-2; size: many; V: TRBV5-1; D: -; CDR3: CASSPSQRGYTF; DNA: TGCGCCAGCAGCCCGAGCCAACGCGGCTACACCTTC
J: TRBJ2-7; size: few; V: TRBV5-4; D: -; CDR3: CASSLPQAEQYF; DNA: TGTGCCAGCAGCTTGCCTCAGGCCGAGCAGTACTTC
J: TRBJ2-1; size: -; V: TRBV15; D: TRBD2; CDR3: CATSSPVGGLAYNEQFF; DNA: TGTGCCACCAGCAGCCCCGTGGGGGGACTAGCGTACAATGAGCAGTTCTTC
J: TRBJ1-2; size: -; V: TRBV20-1; D: -; CDR3: CSARGPLDSQTGGYTF; DNA: TGCAGTGCTAGAGGACCCTTGGACAGTCAGACTGGTGGCTACACCTTC
J: TRBJ1-2; size: few; V: TRBV12-3/TRBV12-4; D: -; CDR3: CASSRGGRGGYTF; DNA: TGTGCCAGCAGTCGGGGGGGGCGAGGAGGCTACACCTTC
J: TRBJ1-2; size: -; V: TRBV5-1; D: -; CDR3: CASTGQPSNYGYTF; DNA: TGCGCCAGCACGGGGCAGCCAAGTAACTATGGCTACACCTTC
J: TRBJ2-5; size: few; V: TRBV20-1; D: TRBD1; CDR3: CSAREVGRGETQYF; DNA: TGCAGTGCTAGAGAGGTGGGCAGGGGGGAGACCCAGTACTTC
J: TRBJ2-5; size: -; V: TRBV28; D: TRBD1; CDR3: CASRPGTAQETQYF; DNA: TGTGCCAGCAGGCCCGGGACAGCCCAAGAGACCCAGTACTTC
J: TRBJ2-7; size: -; V: TRBV14; D: TRBD1; CDR3: CASSQLGQAYYEQYF; DNA: TGTGCCAGCAGCCAATTGGGACAGGCCTACTACGAGCAGTACTTC
J: TRBJ1-1; size: -; V: TRBV15; D: -; CDR3: CATSGSSGREAFF; DNA: TGTGCCACCTCCGGGTCCTCAGGAAGAGAAGCTTTCTTT